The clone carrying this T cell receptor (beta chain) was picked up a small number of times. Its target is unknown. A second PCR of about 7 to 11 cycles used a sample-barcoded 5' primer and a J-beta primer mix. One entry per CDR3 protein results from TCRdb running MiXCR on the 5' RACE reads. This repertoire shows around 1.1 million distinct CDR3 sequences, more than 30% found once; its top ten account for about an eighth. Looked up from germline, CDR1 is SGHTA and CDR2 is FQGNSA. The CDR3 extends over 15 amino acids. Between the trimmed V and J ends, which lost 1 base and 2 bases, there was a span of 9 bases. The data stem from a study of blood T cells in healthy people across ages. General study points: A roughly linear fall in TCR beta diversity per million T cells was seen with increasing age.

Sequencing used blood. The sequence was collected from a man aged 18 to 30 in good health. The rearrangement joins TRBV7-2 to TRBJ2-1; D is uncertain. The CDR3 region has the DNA TGTGCCAGCAGCTTAGATTTAGGGCCCTACAATGAGCAGTTCTTC. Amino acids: CASSLDLGPYNEQFF.